The T cell receptor beta chain described here comes from a study of CD8 T cells in ankylosing spondylitis. Whole-study results and caveats: Among TCR beta sequences, a motif of several highly homologous variants appeared characteristic of ankylosing spondylitis blood. Both synovial fluid and blood in reactive arthritis had previously been reported to carry some motif variants. The disease-linked clones had a CD8+ phenotype and low blood frequencies. Reportedly, matched ankylosing spondylitis synovial fluid was significantly enriched for disease-linked clones.

TCRdb reprocessed the 5' RACE reads via MiXCR and lists one record per CDR3 protein. The table lists some 400,000 distinct CDR3 sequences, around 22% of them singletons. The CDR3 covers 13 residues. V gave up 1 base and J gave up 0 bases, with 6 bases separating them. Germline V gene sequence: CDR1 GTSNPN, CDR2 SVGIG (reference sequence). This clonotype was seen a single time. The antigen remains unidentified. This chain links TRBV30 with TRBJ1-1, with no clear D. This receptor was identified in a male donor with ankylosing spondylitis. Sequencing was done on a sample of blood, either unsorted or a sorted T cell fraction (not recorded which). The CDR3 loop reads CAWSEDVNTEAFF. CDR3 nucleotides: TGTGCCTGGAGTGAGGACGTGAACACTGAAGCTTTCTTT. The complete variable domain, with remaining parts taken from reference TRBV30 and TRBJ1-1, reads SQTIHQWPATLVQPVGSPLSLECTVEGTSNPNLYWYRQAAGRGLQLLFYSVGIGQISSEVPQNLSASRPQDRQFILSSKKLLLSDSGFYLCAWSEDVNTEAFFGQGTRLTVV.